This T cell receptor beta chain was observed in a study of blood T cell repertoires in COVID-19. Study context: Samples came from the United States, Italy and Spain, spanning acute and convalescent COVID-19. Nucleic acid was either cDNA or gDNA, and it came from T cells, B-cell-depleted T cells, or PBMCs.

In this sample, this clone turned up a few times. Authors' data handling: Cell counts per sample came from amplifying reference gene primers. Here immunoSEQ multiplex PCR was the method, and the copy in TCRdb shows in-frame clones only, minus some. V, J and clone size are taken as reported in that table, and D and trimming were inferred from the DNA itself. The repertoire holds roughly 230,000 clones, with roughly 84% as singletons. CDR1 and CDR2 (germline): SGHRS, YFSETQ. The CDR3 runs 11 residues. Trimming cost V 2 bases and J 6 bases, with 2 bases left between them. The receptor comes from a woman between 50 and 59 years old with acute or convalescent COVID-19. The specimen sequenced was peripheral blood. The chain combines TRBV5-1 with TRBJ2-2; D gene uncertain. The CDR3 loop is CASSFSGELFF. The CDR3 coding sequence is TGCGCCAGCAGCTTCTCCGGGGAGCTGTTTTTT.